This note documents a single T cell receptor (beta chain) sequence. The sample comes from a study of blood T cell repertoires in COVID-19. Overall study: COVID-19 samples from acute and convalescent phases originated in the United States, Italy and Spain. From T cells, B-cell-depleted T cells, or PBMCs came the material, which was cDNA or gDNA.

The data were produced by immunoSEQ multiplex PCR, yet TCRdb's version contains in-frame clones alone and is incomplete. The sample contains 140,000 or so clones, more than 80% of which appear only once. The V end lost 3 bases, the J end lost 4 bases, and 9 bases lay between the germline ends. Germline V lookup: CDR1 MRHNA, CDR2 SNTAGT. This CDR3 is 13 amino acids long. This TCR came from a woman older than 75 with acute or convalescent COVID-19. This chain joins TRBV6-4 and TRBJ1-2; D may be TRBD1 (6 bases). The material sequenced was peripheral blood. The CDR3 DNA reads TGTGCCAGCAGTGAACAGGGCCTCTATGGCTACACCTTC. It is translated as CASSEQGLYGYTF.